This passage covers 9 T cell receptor beta chains from one sample sequenced in a study of CD8 T cells in Susac syndrome. Random hexamers served to reverse transcribe roughly 0.45 to 1 ug RNA. TCRdb re-derived calls from the immunoSEQ multiplex PCR reads in MiXCR, one entry per CDR3 protein. The table records about 160,000 distinct CDR3 sequences, about 96% of them present only once. Sequences were obtained from CD4+ T cells from PBMCs. These TCRs come from a human donor with Susac syndrome.

This clonotype showed up just a few times. One end of the junction is discordant with germline, which a read error may explain. The genes are TRBV7-6 and TRBJ2-2; the D is unclear. CDR3 length: 15 amino acids. Germline CDR1 reads SGHVS; CDR2 reads FNYEAQ. The CDR3 loop reads CASSPDRTNTGELFF. The CDR3 DNA follows: TGTGCTAGCAGCCCTGACCGTACGAACACCGGGGAGCTGTTTTTT.

CDR3 protein: CASSPPVARYEAFF. CDR3 DNA: TGTGCCAGCTCACCACCGGTCGCAAGATATGAAGCTTTCTTT. V and J are TRBV18 and TRBJ1-1; D gene unclear. The length of the CDR3 is 14 residues. CDR1 and CDR2 (germline): KGHSH, LQKENI. V was shortened by 0 bases and J by 7 bases, with 12 bases between the two germline ends.

CDR3 amino acids: CASSPSRTSGGPTDTQYF. CDR3 in DNA: TGTGCCAGCAGCCCCAGTCGGACTAGCGGGGGGCCCACAGATACGCAGTATTTT. This chain joins TRBV9 and TRBJ2-3; 14 bases are a match to TRBD2. The CDR3 has 18 residues. Germline CDR1 is SGDLS and CDR2 is YYNGEE. V dropped 4 bases and J dropped 2; count of bases not matched to a gene: 9.

The genes are TRBV29-1 and TRBJ2-2; D is possibly TRBD1 (5 bases). The CDR3 covers 13 residues. Germline CDR1 and CDR2: SQVTM and ANQGSEA. The V and J ends lost 5 bases and 5 bases respectively, with 12 bases between them. For the CDR3, the DNA is TGCAGCGTTCTCCTGAAGGGGACCGGGGAGCTGTTTTTT. Translation gives CSVLLKGTGELFF.

This clonotype was found once. The rearrangement links TRBV15 to TRBJ2-2; 11 bases agree with TRBD2. From germline, CDR1 is LNHNV and CDR2 YYDKDF (reference sequence). V lost 4 bases and J lost 5; bases outside the gene matches: 9. This CDR3 has 17 amino acids. Here the CDR3 reads CATSTAGTSGLTGELFF. CDR3 bases: TGTGCCACCAGCACAGCCGGGACTAGCGGTCTTACCGGGGAGCTGTTTTTT. The whole variable domain, filled in from reference TRBV15 and TRBJ2-2, reads DAMVIQNPRYQVTQFGKPVTLSCSQTLNHNVMYWYQQKSSQAPKLLFHYYDKDFNNEADTPDNFQSRRPNTSFCFLDIRSPGLGDTAMYLCATSTAGTSGLTGELFFGEGSRLTVL.

The chain uses TRBV7-2 and TRBJ1-2, with a tentative D call TRBD1 (5 bases). The germline V and J ends were trimmed by 0 bases and 6 bases, with 11 bases remaining between them. The germline gives CDR1 SGHTA, CDR2 FQGNSA. The CDR3 has 14 amino acids. The CDR3 reads CASSLAVRADGYTF. The CDR3, as DNA: TGTGCCAGCAGCTTAGCGGTCAGGGCCGATGGCTACACCTTC.

This chain joins TRBV7-9 and TRBJ1-3; D is uncertain. The CDR3 is 15 residues long. Per the germline V gene, CDR1 is SEHNR and CDR2 is FQNEAQ (reference sequence). V lost 8 bases to trimming and J lost 2 bases, with 16 bases between them. The CDR3 coding sequence is TGTGCCAGCGCTGAGAGCGGGCTAACTGGAAACACCATATATTTT. Its protein product is CASAESGLTGNTIYF.

The V and J genes are TRBV29-1 and TRBJ2-7, with TRBD1 as a possible D gene (6 bases). Trimming removed 5 bases at V and 6 bases at J, with 17 bases between. The CDR3 is 13 amino acids. The germline V gene encodes CDR1 SQVTM and CDR2 ANQGSEA. The chain's CDR3 is CSVLRQGSGEQYF. The CDR3 DNA follows: TGCAGCGTTCTCCGCCAGGGGTCGGGCGAGCAGTACTTC.

The V gene is TRBV20-1, the J gene TRBJ2-3; TRBD2 matches at 10 bases. The germline CDR1 and CDR2 sequences are DFQATT and SNEGSKA (reference sequence). CDR3 size: 15 residues. V was pared by 6 bases and J by 1 base, with 7 bases of the junction left unmatched. The CDR3 reads CSAGSSGRRTDTQYF. The CDR3 DNA sequence: TGCAGTGCGGGGAGTAGCGGGAGGCGCACAGATACGCAGTATTTT.